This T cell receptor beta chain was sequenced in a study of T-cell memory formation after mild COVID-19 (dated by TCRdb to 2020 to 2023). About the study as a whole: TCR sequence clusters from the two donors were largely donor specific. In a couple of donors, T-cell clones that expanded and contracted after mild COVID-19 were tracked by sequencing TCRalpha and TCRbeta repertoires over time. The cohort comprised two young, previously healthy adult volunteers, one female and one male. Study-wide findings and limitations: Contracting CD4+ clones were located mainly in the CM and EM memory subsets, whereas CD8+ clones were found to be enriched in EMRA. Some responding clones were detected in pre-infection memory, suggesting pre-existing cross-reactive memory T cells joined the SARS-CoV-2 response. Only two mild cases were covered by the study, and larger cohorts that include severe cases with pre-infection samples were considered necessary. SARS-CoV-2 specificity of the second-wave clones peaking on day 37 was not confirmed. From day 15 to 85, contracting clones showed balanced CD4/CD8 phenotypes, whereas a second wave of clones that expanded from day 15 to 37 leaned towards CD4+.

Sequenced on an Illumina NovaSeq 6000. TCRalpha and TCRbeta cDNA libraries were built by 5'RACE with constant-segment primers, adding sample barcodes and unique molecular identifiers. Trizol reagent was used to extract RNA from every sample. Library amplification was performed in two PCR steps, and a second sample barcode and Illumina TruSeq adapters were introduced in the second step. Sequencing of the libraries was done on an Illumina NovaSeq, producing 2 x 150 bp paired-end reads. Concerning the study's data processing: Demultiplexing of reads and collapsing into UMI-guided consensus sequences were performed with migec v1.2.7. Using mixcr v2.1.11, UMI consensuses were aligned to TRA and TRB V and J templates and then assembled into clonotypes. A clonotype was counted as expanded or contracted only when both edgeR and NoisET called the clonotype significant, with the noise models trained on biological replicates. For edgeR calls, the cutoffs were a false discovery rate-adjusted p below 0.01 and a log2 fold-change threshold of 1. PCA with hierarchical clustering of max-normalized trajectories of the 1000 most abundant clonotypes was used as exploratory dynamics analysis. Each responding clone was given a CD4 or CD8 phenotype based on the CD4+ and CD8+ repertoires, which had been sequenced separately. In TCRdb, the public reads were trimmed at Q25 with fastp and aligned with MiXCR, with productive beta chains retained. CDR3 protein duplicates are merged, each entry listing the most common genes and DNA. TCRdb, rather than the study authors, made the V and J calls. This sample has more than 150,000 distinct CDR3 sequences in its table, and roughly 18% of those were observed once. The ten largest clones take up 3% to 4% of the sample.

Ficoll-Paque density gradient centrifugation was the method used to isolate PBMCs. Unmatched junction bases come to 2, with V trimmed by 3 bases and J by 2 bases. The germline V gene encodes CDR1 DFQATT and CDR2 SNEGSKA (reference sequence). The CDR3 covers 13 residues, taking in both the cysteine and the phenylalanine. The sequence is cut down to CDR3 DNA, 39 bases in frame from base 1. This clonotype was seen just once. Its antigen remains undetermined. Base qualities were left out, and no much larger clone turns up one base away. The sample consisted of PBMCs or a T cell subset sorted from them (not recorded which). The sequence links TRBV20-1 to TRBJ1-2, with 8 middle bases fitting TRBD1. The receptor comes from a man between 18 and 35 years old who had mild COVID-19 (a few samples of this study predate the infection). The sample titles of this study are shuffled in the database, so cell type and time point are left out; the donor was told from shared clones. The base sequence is TGCAGTGCTAGGACAGGGGAGAACTATGGCTACACCTTC. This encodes CSARTGENYGYTF.